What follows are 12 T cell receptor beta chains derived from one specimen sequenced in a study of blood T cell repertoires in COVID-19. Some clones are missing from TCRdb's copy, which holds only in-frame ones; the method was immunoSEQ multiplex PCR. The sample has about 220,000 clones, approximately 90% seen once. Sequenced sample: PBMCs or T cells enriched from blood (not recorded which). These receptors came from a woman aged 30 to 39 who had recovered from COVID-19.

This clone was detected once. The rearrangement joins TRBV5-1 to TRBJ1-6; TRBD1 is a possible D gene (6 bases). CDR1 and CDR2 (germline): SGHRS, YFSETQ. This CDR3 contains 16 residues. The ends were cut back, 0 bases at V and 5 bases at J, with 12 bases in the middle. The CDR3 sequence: CASSLDGGHNNSPLHF. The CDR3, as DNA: TGCGCCAGCAGCTTGGATGGGGGACATAATAATTCACCCCTCCACTTT.

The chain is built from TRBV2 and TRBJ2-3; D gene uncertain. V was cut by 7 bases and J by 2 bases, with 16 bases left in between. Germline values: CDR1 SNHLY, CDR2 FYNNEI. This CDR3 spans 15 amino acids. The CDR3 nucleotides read TGTGCCAGCATTCCTGACTCCCGCGACACAGATACGCAGTATTTT. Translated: CASIPDSRDTDTQYF.

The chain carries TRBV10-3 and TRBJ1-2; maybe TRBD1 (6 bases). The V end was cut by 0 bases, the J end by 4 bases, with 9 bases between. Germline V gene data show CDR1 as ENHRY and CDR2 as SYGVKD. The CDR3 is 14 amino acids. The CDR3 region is CAISESDRFYGYTF. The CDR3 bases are TGTGCCATCAGTGAGTCGGACAGATTCTATGGCTACACCTTC.

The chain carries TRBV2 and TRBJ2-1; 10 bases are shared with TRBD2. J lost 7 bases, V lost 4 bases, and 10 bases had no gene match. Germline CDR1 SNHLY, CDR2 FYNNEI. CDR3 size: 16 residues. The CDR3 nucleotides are TGTGCCAGCAGTGTATGGACTAGCGGAAGGGGGAATGAGCAGTTCTTC. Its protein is CASSVWTSGRGNEQFF.

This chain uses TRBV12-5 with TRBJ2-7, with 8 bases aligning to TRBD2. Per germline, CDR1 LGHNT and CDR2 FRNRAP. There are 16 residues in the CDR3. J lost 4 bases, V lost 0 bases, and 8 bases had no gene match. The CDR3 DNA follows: TGTGCTAGTGGTTTGGTTGAAGGCGGGGGGACGTACGAGCAGTACTTC. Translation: CASGLVEGGGTYEQYF.

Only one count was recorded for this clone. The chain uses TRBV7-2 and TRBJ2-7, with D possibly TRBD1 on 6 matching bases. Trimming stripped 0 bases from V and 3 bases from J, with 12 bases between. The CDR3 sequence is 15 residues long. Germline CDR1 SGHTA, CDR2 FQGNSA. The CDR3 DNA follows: TGTGCCAGCAGCTTAGCCCTGGGACATCTCTACGAGCAGTACTTC. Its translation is CASSLALGHLYEQYF.

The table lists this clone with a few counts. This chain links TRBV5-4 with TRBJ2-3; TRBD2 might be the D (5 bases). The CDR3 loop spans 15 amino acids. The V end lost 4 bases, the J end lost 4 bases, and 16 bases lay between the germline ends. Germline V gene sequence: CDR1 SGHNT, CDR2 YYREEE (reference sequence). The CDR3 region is CASSLGLENSDTQYF. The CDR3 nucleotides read TGTGCCAGCAGCCTCGGACTGGAGAATTCAGATACGCAGTATTTT.

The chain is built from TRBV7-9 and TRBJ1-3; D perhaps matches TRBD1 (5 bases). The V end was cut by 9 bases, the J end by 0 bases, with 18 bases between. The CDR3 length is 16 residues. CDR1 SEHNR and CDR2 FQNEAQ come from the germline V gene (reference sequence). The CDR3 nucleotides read TGTGCCAGTATCCTCTACAGGCCTACCTCTGGAAACACCATATATTTT. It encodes CASILYRPTSGNTIYF.

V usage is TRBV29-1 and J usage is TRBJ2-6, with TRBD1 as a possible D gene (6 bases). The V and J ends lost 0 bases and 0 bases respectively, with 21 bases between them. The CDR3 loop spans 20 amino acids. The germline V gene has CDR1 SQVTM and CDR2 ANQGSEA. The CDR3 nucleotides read TGCAGCGTTGAAGAGCGGAATATCCCGGGACAACTCTCTGGGGCCAACGTCCTGACTTTC. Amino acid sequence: CSVEERNIPGQLSGANVLTF.

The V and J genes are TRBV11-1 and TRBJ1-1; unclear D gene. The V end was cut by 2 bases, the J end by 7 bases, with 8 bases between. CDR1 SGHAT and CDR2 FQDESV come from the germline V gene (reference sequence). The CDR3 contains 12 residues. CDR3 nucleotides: TGTGCCAGCAGCTTACCGGGGAATGAAGCTTTCTTT. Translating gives CASSLPGNEAFF.

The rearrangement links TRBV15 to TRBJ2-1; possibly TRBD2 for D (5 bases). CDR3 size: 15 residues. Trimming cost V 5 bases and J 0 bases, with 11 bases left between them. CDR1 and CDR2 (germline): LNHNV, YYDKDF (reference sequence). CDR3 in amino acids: CATSGSPSSYNEQFF. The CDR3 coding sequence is TGTGCCACCAGCGGGAGTCCAAGCTCCTACAATGAGCAGTTCTTC.

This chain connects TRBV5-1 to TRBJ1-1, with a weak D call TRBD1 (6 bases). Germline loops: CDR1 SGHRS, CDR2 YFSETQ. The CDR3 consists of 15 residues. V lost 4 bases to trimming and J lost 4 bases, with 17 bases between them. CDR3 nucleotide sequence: TGCGCCAGCAGCCTATCTTCGACAGGCTTCACTGAAGCTTTCTTT. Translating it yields CASSLSSTGFTEAFF.